A selection of T cell receptor beta chains follows, all from one sample in a study of blood T cell repertoires in COVID-19. Generated by immunoSEQ multiplex PCR, the TCRdb table keeps only in-frame clones and is missing some. The repertoire includes more than 140,000 clones, roughly four fifths of them detected once, and approximately 1.4% sits in the top ten. The sequenced sample was peripheral blood. The receptors shown here come from a human donor in a cohort sampled during active COVID-19. The CDR3 runs from the conserved cysteine through the conserved F or W. D genes are given only for firm matches. Only part of the rows carry a size: once, few, many, or a class if the clone is expanded.

size	D	V	J	CDR3	DNA
NA	TRBD2	TRBV4-3	TRBJ2-1	CASSQGAGLSYNEQFF	TGCGCCAGCAGCCAAGGAGCGGGGCTATCCTACAATGAGCAGTTCTTC
few	NA	TRBV11-2	TRBJ2-1	CASSLSGRYNEQFF	TGTGCCAGCAGCTTATCGGGGAGGTACAATGAGCAGTTCTTC
NA	NA	TRBV3-1/TRBV3-2	TRBJ1-5	CASSQEGISNQPQHF	TGTGCCAGCAGCCAGGAGGGGATTAGCAATCAGCCCCAGCATTTT
NA	TRBD2	TRBV5-1	TRBJ2-1	CASSLEISGRDREQFF	TGCGCCAGCAGCTTGGAAATTAGCGGGAGAGATCGGGAGCAGTTCTTC
NA	TRBD2	TRBV18	TRBJ2-5	CASSPQEAGGETQYF	TGTGCCAGCTCACCACAAGAGGCGGGGGGTGAGACCCAGTACTTC
NA	TRBD2	TRBV9	TRBJ2-3	CASSVAGGMNTQYF	TGTGCCAGCAGCGTTGCGGGAGGTATGAATACGCAGTATTTT
once	NA	TRBV5-4	TRBJ2-5	CASSLRFGFGRGEETQYF	TGTGCCAGCAGCTTGAGGTTCGGTTTCGGTAGGGGCGAAGAGACCCAGTACTTC
NA	TRBD1	TRBV19	TRBJ1-1	CASSSGTGVGTEAFF	TGTGCCAGTTCGTCCGGGACAGGGGTGGGCACTGAAGCTTTCTTT
NA	NA	TRBV27	TRBJ1-4	CASSFRNEKLFF	TGTGCCAGCAGTTTCAGAAATGAAAAACTGTTTTTT
NA	NA	TRBV7-9	TRBJ2-7	CASSLTQTYEQYF	TGTGCCAGCAGCTTAACACAAACCTACGAGCAGTACTTC
NA	TRBD2	TRBV19	TRBJ2-1	CASSAASGSRHEQFF	TGTGCCAGTAGTGCGGCTAGCGGGAGTCGACATGAGCAGTTCTTC
NA	TRBD2	TRBV9	TRBJ2-1	CASSPTSGRNTEQFF	TGTGCCAGCAGTCCGACTAGCGGGAGGAACACTGAGCAGTTCTTC
NA	NA	TRBV5-1	TRBJ1-1	CASSLAGTTRPEAFF	TGCGCCAGCAGCTTGGCCGGGACAACTCGACCGGAAGCTTTCTTT
NA	NA	TRBV5-1	TRBJ1-2	CASRPDEDYGYTF	TGCGCCAGCAGGCCCGACGAGGACTATGGCTACACCTTC
NA	TRBD1	TRBV3-1/TRBV3-2	TRBJ2-4	CASSRTGRGDIQYF	TGTGCCAGCAGCAGGACAGGGAGAGGGGACATTCAGTACTTC
NA	TRBD2	TRBV13	TRBJ2-5	CASSSRTSGRARETQYF	TGTGCCAGCAGCTCCCGGACTAGCGGGAGGGCCCGGGAGACCCAGTACTTC
NA	NA	TRBV7-9	TRBJ2-1	CASSLRGSYNEQFF	TGTGCCAGCAGCTTAAGGGGCTCCTACAATGAGCAGTTCTTC
NA	TRBD1	TRBV20-1	TRBJ2-7	CSASRVDRGEREQYF	TGCAGTGCTAGTCGGGTCGACAGGGGGGAGAGGGAGCAGTACTTC
NA	TRBD2	TRBV27	TRBJ2-3	CASSYSGSTDTQYF	TGTGCCAGCAGTTATAGCGGGAGTACAGATACGCAGTATTTT
NA	NA	TRBV27	TRBJ1-1	CASSSYKTGGRNTEAFF	TGTGCCAGCAGTTCGTACAAGACGGGGGGGAGAAACACTGAAGCTTTCTTT
NA	TRBD1	TRBV6-1	TRBJ2-4	CASSEARPGQGPRYF	TGTGCCAGCAGTGAAGCCCGACCGGGACAGGGGCCCCGGTACTTC
NA	NA	TRBV6-5	TRBJ1-4	CASRTDGATNEKLFF	TGTGCCAGCAGAACCGACGGAGCAACTAATGAAAAACTGTTTTTT
NA	TRBD1	TRBV5-4	TRBJ2-7	CASSYPGTEAYEQYF	TGTGCCAGCAGCTACCCCGGGACAGAGGCCTACGAGCAGTACTTC
NA	NA	TRBV28	TRBJ1-1	CASSLSGGWTEAFF	TGTGCCAGCAGTTTATCCGGGGGGTGGACTGAAGCTTTCTTT
once	TRBD2	TRBV18	TRBJ2-7	CASSSSLAGDYYEQYF	TGTGCCAGCTCATCCTCTTTAGCGGGAGACTACTACGAGCAGTACTTC
NA	TRBD1	TRBV5-5	TRBJ2-2	CALGSGQGFTGELFF	TGTGCCCTCGGGTCGGGACAGGGTTTCACCGGGGAGCTGTTTTTT
NA	NA	TRBV2	TRBJ1-4	CASAGPNEKLFF	TGTGCCAGCGCAGGGCCCAATGAAAAACTGTTTTTT
NA	TRBD2	TRBV7-3	TRBJ2-5	CASSLRASGRLETQYF	TGTGCCAGCAGCTTAAGGGCTAGCGGGAGGTTAGAGACCCAGTACTTC
NA	NA	TRBV27	TRBJ2-7	CASSFSSDQSGQYF	TGTGCCAGCAGTTTTTCTAGCGACCAGAGCGGGCAGTACTTC
NA	TRBD1	TRBV7-9	TRBJ1-5	CASSSTGKVQPQHF	TGTGCCAGCAGCTCGACAGGGAAGGTTCAGCCCCAGCATTTT
NA	TRBD1	TRBV29-1	TRBJ1-1	CSSGQGAVEAFF	TGCAGTAGCGGACAGGGGGCTGTAGAAGCTTTCTTT
NA	TRBD1	TRBV6-5	TRBJ2-3	CASRRGQGNTQYF	TGTGCCAGCAGGAGGGGACAGGGAAATACGCAGTATTTT
NA	NA	TRBV4-2	TRBJ1-2	CASSQDGGKNGYTF	TGTGCCAGCAGCCAAGACGGAGGGAAAAATGGCTACACCTTC
NA	NA	TRBV19	TRBJ2-5	CASSPTHTGNSETQYF	TGTGCCAGTAGTCCGACTCACACAGGAAATTCAGAGACCCAGTACTTC
NA	NA	TRBV6-6	TRBJ2-7	CASGGDRLHYEQYF	TGTGCCAGCGGCGGGGACAGACTTCACTACGAGCAGTACTTC
once	TRBD2	TRBV6-5	TRBJ2-5	CASSYSGSLQETQYF	TGTGCCAGCAGCTATAGCGGGAGTCTCCAAGAGACCCAGTACTTC
NA	NA	TRBV30	TRBJ2-5	CAWSKLGPGSETQYF	TGTGCCTGGAGCAAGTTAGGCCCGGGGAGTGAGACCCAGTACTTC
NA	NA	TRBV7-9	TRBJ2-6	CASSRGGGGAGANVLTF	TGTGCCAGCAGCCGCGGTGGTGGGGGCGCTGGGGCCAACGTCCTGACTTTC
NA	TRBD1	TRBV7-2	TRBJ1-1	CASSWGQGLRTEAFF	TGTGCCAGCAGCTGGGGACAGGGGCTAAGAACTGAAGCTTTCTTT
NA	NA	TRBV3-1/TRBV3-2	TRBJ2-7	CASSRQAYEQYF	TGTGCCAGCAGTCGACAGGCCTACGAGCAGTACTTC
NA	TRBD2	TRBV5-4	TRBJ2-7	CASSEPGLAGVEQYF	TGTGCCAGCAGTGAACCGGGACTAGCGGGAGTCGAGCAGTACTTC
few	NA	TRBV6-1	TRBJ1-6	CASSERGNSPLHF	TGTGCCAGCAGTGAACGAGGCAATTCACCCCTCCACTTT
NA	TRBD1	TRBV19	TRBJ1-1	CASSQRGTGLTEAFF	TGTGCCAGTAGTCAACGAGGGACAGGGCTCACTGAAGCTTTCTTT
NA	NA	TRBV2	TRBJ2-5	CASSEYGGETQYF	TGTGCCAGCAGTGAATATGGCGGCGAGACCCAGTACTTC
NA	TRBD2	TRBV4-2	TRBJ2-7	CASSQEVVLAGDRAYEQYF	TGTGCCAGCAGCCAAGAAGTTGTTCTAGCGGGAGATAGGGCCTACGAGCAGTACTTC
NA	NA	TRBV30	TRBJ1-2	CAWSVRRQGMDGYTF	TGTGCCTGGAGTGTACGGCGTCAGGGTATGGATGGCTACACCTTC
NA	NA	TRBV27	TRBJ1-6	CASSLLRESNSPLHF	TGTGCCAGCAGTTTATTGAGGGAAAGTAATTCACCCCTCCACTTT
NA	NA	TRBV5-1	TRBJ2-1	CASSLGLTSYNEQFF	TGCGCCAGCAGCCTCGGTCTCACCTCCTACAATGAGCAGTTCTTC
few	TRBD2	TRBV7-8	TRBJ2-1	CASSTPLAGRNEQFF	TGTGCCAGCAGCACACCACTAGCGGGACGCAATGAGCAGTTCTTC